A single sample is the source of the 5 T cell receptor beta chains below, sequenced in a study of control samples from healthy donors and cancer patients. The repertoire was sequenced with immunoSEQ multiplex PCR; TCRdb's copy has only in-frame clones and lacks some. The data hold fewer than 40,000 clones, with 90% to 95% observed a single time. The material sequenced was PBMCs. The receptor source for this set is a man aged 35 to 55 with colorectal cancer.

J is TRBJ1-5 and V is TRBV19, with a possible D match to TRBD1 (5 bases). Germline CDR1 reads LNHDA; CDR2 reads SQIVND (reference sequence). Trimming removed 4 bases from V and 1 base from J, with 8 bases in between. The CDR3 totals 14 residues. This CDR3 is CASSTDTSNQPQHF. The CDR3 DNA is TGTGCCAGTAGTACGGACACGAGCAATCAGCCCCAGCATTTT.

The chain joins TRBV12-3 or TRBV12-4 to TRBJ2-1; D gene unclear. The CDR3 is made up of 13 amino acids. V was pared by 0 bases and J by 9 bases, with 9 bases between. The CDR3 DNA is TGTGCCAGCAGTTTAGCTCGGTCCGGTGAGCAGTTCTTC. Its translation: CASSLARSGEQFF.

The V gene is TRBV5-1, the J gene TRBJ2-7, with D unresolved. CDR1 SGHRS and CDR2 YFSETQ come from the germline V gene. The CDR3 sequence is 14 residues long. The V end lost 4 bases, the J end lost 0 bases, and 11 bases lay between the germline ends. For the CDR3, the DNA is TGCGCCAGCAGCCTCGATCCTTCCTCCTACGAGCAGTACTTC. This codes for CASSLDPSSYEQYF.

The rearrangement joins TRBV19 to TRBJ2-1; 10 bases are a match to TRBD1. CDR3 length: 14 amino acids. Germline lookup yields CDR1 LNHDA and CDR2 SQIVND (reference sequence). J lost 5 bases, V lost 7 bases, and 5 bases had no gene match. The CDR3 protein is CASTGDRGDNEQFF. The CDR3 coding sequence is TGTGCCAGTACCGGGGACAGGGGAGACAATGAGCAGTTCTTC.

This rearrangement joins TRBV12-3 or TRBV12-4 to TRBJ1-1; D is perhaps TRBD1 (5 bases). Trimming pared 6 bases from V and 5 bases from J, leaving 13 bases between. The CDR3 spans 13 residues. The CDR3: CASSSPGNTEAFF. CDR3 coding DNA: TGTGCCAGCAGCTCACCAGGGAATACTGAAGCTTTCTTT.